This T cell receptor beta chain is drawn from a study of cytomegalovirus exposure and HLA in healthy donors. Study-wide results and caveats: Rare sequences made up most TCRs, while some public TCRs were found in many donors. Cytomegalovirus status, reportedly, was diagnosed with high specificity and sensitivity by the classifier.

The V end lost 3 bases, the J end lost 7 bases, and 12 bases lay between the germline ends. The CDR3 is 14 residues long. Per the germline V gene, CDR1 is MGHRA and CDR2 is YSYEKL. Primers for the PCR totalled 60 Vbeta and 13 Jbeta. Using immunoSEQ multiplex PCR, the repertoire was profiled, and TCRdb retains in-frame clones only, with some absent. This sample's table reports about 140,000 clones. Notes on this clone: Its antigen is still unknown.

This cohort consisted of healthy bone marrow donors. Sequencing used PBMCs. This receptor was identified in a male donor in good health and CMV-seronegative. This chain uses TRBV4-1 with TRBJ2-2, with D possibly TRBD2 on 6 matching bases. CDR3 region: CASSQSGPGGELFF. CDR3 DNA sequence: TGCGCCAGCAGCCAGAGCGGGCCGGGCGGGGAGCTGTTTTTT.